This entry lists 2 T cell receptor beta chains sequenced from one sample in a study of blood T cell repertoires in COVID-19. Sequencing was performed with immunoSEQ multiplex PCR; in TCRdb, only in-frame clones are kept and a portion is missing. Of some 320,000 clones in the sample, around 92% were seen once. The sequencing input was peripheral blood. These receptors were taken from a woman aged 30 to 39 with COVID-19, enrolled during active disease.

This clone was seen only a few times. J is TRBJ2-3 and V is TRBV10-3; possibly TRBD2 for D (5 bases). The CDR3 spans 17 residues. Trimming took off 1 base at V and 1 base at J, with 15 bases between the two ends. CDR1 is ENHRY, CDR2 SYGVKD, per germline. CDR3 nucleotide sequence: TGTGCCATCAGTGAGTGGTTAGAGGGTTTCGGCACAGATACGCAGTATTTT. Translated: CAISEWLEGFGTDTQYF.

The V and J genes are TRBV3-1 (or the pseudogene TRBV3-2) and TRBJ1-2, with D possibly matching TRBD1 (6 bases). Trimming removed 3 bases from V and 6 bases from J, with 14 bases in between. CDR1 and CDR2 from the germline V gene are LGHDT and YNNKEL (reference sequence). CDR3 length: 14 residues. The CDR3 DNA follows: TGTGCCAGCAGCCAGGAAACAGGGTACCATGGCTACACCTTC. This codes for CASSQETGYHGYTF.